The rows below give T cell receptor beta chains drawn from one sample of a study of shared clonotypes between healthy human individuals. Clones were sequenced by immunoSEQ multiplex PCR, and TCRdb holds only the in-frame ones, with some missing. The profile shows approximately 440,000 clones, more than 70% of them singletons. The sequencing input was PBMCs. These receptors were obtained from a woman aged 40 to 49 in good health. Some clones in this sample may be carry-over from other donors' samples. Each CDR3 is given with its conserved first and last residue. D genes are given only for firm matches. Clone size is not always given. Where it is, it says once, few, many or a class for expanded clones.

>NA|TRBJ2-7|TRBV13|many|14
TGTGCCAGCAGCTTAACCGGGTCTACGGGCGAGCAGTACTTC
CASSLTGSTGEQYF
>NA|TRBJ2-7|TRBV15|NA|15
TGTGCCACCAGCAGAGATAACTACGGAAGCTACGAGCAGTACTTC
CATSRDNYGSYEQYF
>NA|TRBJ1-1|TRBV25-1|NA|14
TGTGCCAGCTTCGCCCAGGGAAGTGGCACTGAAGCTTTCTTT
CASFAQGSGTEAFF
>NA|TRBJ1-1|TRBV7-8|NA|14
TGTGCCAGCAGCTTAGGGGGAGGGAACACTGAAGCTTTCTTT
CASSLGGGNTEAFF
>NA|TRBJ1-1|TRBV19|NA|15
TGTGCCAGTAGTATATCGGGGACCATGAACACTGAAGCTTTCTTT
CASSISGTMNTEAFF
>TRBD2|TRBJ2-3|TRBV15|once|15
TGTGCCACCAGCCGCGGTTCAACTAGCGCAGATACGCAGTATTTT
CATSRGSTSADTQYF
>TRBD2|TRBJ2-1|TRBV7-9|NA|17
TGTGCCAGCAGCTCCTGGCTTGGGACTAGCGGGGTCAATGAGCAGTTCTTC
CASSSWLGTSGVNEQFF
>NA|TRBJ2-7|TRBV27|once|15
TGTGCCAGCAGTTCCAGGGGCCTTATGGGCTACGAGCAGTACTTC
CASSSRGLMGYEQYF
>NA|TRBJ2-3|TRBV5-4|few|15
TGTGCCAGCAGCTCATCCAACAGGGACACAGATACGCAGTATTTT
CASSSSNRDTDTQYF
>TRBD2|TRBJ2-7|TRBV28|NA|12
TGTGCCAGCAGTTTAAAAACCGGGACTAATTACTTC
CASSLKTGTNYF
>NA|TRBJ2-3|TRBV5-1|NA|14
TGCGCCAGCAGCCCCCAGGGGGGGACTCATACGCAGTATTTT
CASSPQGGTHTQYF
>NA|TRBJ2-7|TRBV28|NA|14
TGTGCCAGCAGACACACGACAGCTTCCTACGAGCAGTACTTC
CASRHTTASYEQYF
>NA|TRBJ2-3|TRBV5-1|NA|13
TGCGCCAGCAGCCTGACGGCGGCAGATACGCAGTATTTT
CASSLTAADTQYF
>TRBD1|TRBJ1-5|TRBV5-5|few|14
TGTGCCAGCAGCTTCGGACAGGGGAATCAGCCCCAGCATTTT
CASSFGQGNQPQHF
>NA|TRBJ2-1|TRBV7-9|NA|13
TGTGCCAGCAGCTTGGCAGGGGCCGATGAGCAGTTCTTC
CASSLAGADEQFF
>TRBD2|TRBJ2-7|TRBV5-6|NA|12
TGTGCCAGCAGCCACCTACTAGCGGAGCAGTACTTC
CASSHLLAEQYF
>NA|TRBJ2-5|TRBV30|NA|16
TGTGCCTGGGCTCTTGATGGGGGAGTTATTGGAGAGACCCAGTACTTC
CAWALDGGVIGETQYF
>NA|TRBJ2-5|TRBV12-5|NA|13
TGTGCTAGTCGTGGACGGACGCAAGAGACCCAGTACTTC
CASRGRTQETQYF
>NA|TRBJ1-5|TRBV30|once|13
TGTGCCTGGAGCGTGGGGGGCCGACAGCCCCAGCATTTT
CAWSVGGRQPQHF
>TRBD1|TRBJ2-5|TRBV7-9|many|17
TGTGCCAGCAGCCCCCGGACAGGGGGATATGGGAAAGAGACCCAGTACTTC
CASSPRTGGYGKETQYF
>TRBD1|TRBJ1-2|TRBV5-1|NA|16
TGCGCCAGCAGCTTAGATCCGGGACAGGGTAACTATGGCTACACCTTC
CASSLDPGQGNYGYTF
>TRBD1|TRBJ2-6|TRBV9|NA|17
TGTGCCAGCAGCCCGGGGACAGGGGTCTCTGGGGCCAACGTCCTGACTTTC
CASSPGTGVSGANVLTF
>TRBD1|TRBJ1-4|TRBV28|NA|16
TGTGCCAGCGGGAAGGCAGGGGGAAATTCTAATGAAAAACTGTTTTTT
CASGKAGGNSNEKLFF
>TRBD1|TRBJ1-4|TRBV6-6|NA|14
TGTGCCAGCAGTTGGGGGAGGGGGCACGAAAAACTGTTTTTT
CASSWGRGHEKLFF
>NA|TRBJ1-1|TRBV15|NA|13
TGTGCCACCAGCAGAGACACAGACACTGAAGCTTTCTTT
CATSRDTDTEAFF
>NA|TRBJ2-7|TRBV28|NA|14
TGTGCCAGCAGGGACCGGGACAACCCCTACGAGCAGTACTTC
CASRDRDNPYEQYF
>NA|TRBJ2-5|TRBV5-1|NA|14
TGCGCCAGCAGGGCGGAGGCGACACAAGAGACCCAGTACTTC
CASRAEATQETQYF
>NA|TRBJ2-1|TRBV2|NA|14
TGTGCCAGCAAGGGGGGGAGCTCCTACAATGAGCAGTTCTTC
CASKGGSSYNEQFF
>TRBD2|TRBJ2-7|TRBV5-4|NA|13
TGTGCCAGCAGCTTGAACCGGGGGGGCGAGCAGTACTTC
CASSLNRGGEQYF
>NA|TRBJ2-1|TRBV29-1|NA|12
TGCAGCGTCCCTGTGGGGGTCAATGAGCAGTTCTTC
CSVPVGVNEQFF
>NA|TRBJ2-7|TRBV11-3|NA|12
TGTGCCAGCAGCTTAGTCCCCGGGGAGCAGTACTTC
CASSLVPGEQYF
>TRBD1|TRBJ1-1|TRBV28|NA|14
TGTGCCAGCAGTTTTCAGGGGGCAGGGTCTGAAGCTTTCTTT
CASSFQGAGSEAFF
>NA|TRBJ2-3|TRBV10-2|NA|13
TGCGCCAGCAGTCCCTTGAGGAGTGATACGCAGTATTTT
CASSPLRSDTQYF
>TRBD2|TRBJ2-7|TRBV5-1|NA|14
TGCGCCAGCAGCTTAATAGCGGGAGATACCGAGCAGTACTTC
CASSLIAGDTEQYF
>NA|TRBJ1-2|TRBV5-4|NA|15
TGTGCCAGCCGAAGCGCGGGGGGCCTAAACTATGGCTACACCTTC
CASRSAGGLNYGYTF
>TRBD2|TRBJ2-2|TRBV2|NA|16
TGTGCCAGCAGGGATCAAGGACTAGCTCTTGCCGGGGAGCTGTTTTTT
CASRDQGLALAGELFF
>NA|TRBJ2-5|TRBV5-4|NA|13
TGTGCCAGCAGCTTGCGTGGGCAAGAGACCCAGTACTTC
CASSLRGQETQYF
>TRBD1|TRBJ2-7|TRBV28|NA|16
TGTGCCAGCAGTCCGCCCGGGACAGGGGGATCCTACGAGCAGTACTTC
CASSPPGTGGSYEQYF
>TRBD1|TRBJ2-5|TRBV28|NA|14
TGTGCCAGCAGTGTGACAGGGCGAGGGGAGACCCAGTACTTC
CASSVTGRGETQYF
>NA|TRBJ2-1|TRBV6-5|once|16
TGTGCCAGCAGTTACTCGTTCCAGGGACTTGTGAATGAGCAGTTCTTC
CASSYSFQGLVNEQFF
>NA|TRBJ1-5|TRBV15|NA|17
TGTGCCACCAGCAGTCCCCGCTCCACCCGGGGCAATCAGCCCCAGCATTTT
CATSSPRSTRGNQPQHF
>TRBD1|TRBJ2-1|TRBV30|NA|15
TGTGCCTGGACTATGTCGGGACAGAGTTACAATGAGCAGTTCTTC
CAWTMSGQSYNEQFF
>TRBD1|TRBJ1-2|TRBV29-1|NA|16
TGCAGCGTAAGACCCGGGACAGGGAAGGGTAACTATGGCTACACCTTC
CSVRPGTGKGNYGYTF
>NA|TRBJ2-7|TRBV10-3|NA|15
TGTGCCATCAGGGGCGCCCGGGATAGCCTGTACGAGCAGTACTTC
CAIRGARDSLYEQYF
>NA|TRBJ2-5|TRBV5-1|NA|14
TGCGCCAGCAGCTCGCGTGGGGCACAAGAGACCCAGTACTTC
CASSSRGAQETQYF
>NA|TRBJ1-4|TRBV5-1|NA|13
TGCGCCAGCAGCTTGGGTCAGAATGAAAAACTGTTTTTT
CASSLGQNEKLFF
>NA|TRBJ1-5|TRBV15|NA|14
TGTGCCACCGCAGGGGTTCCTAGCAATCAGCCCCAGCATTTT
CATAGVPSNQPQHF
>NA|TRBJ2-2|TRBV2|NA|16
TGTGCCAGCAGACGCCTGTCCCCTTCCGCGGCCGGGGAGCTGTTTTTT
CASRRLSPSAAGELFF
>NA|TRBJ1-2|TRBV6-5|NA|16
TGTGCCAGCAGTTACCTCCTTACAGGAACTAACTATGGCTACACCTTC
CASSYLLTGTNYGYTF
>NA|TRBJ1-4|TRBV19|NA|14
TGTGCCAGTAGTATACTCGCGGCTAATGAAAAACTGTTTTTT
CASSILAANEKLFF
>NA|TRBJ1-2|TRBV30|many|19
TGTGCCTGGAGTGGAACAATGTTTTACGGACGCCAAAGGGACTATGGCTACACCTTC
CAWSGTMFYGRQRDYGYTF
>TRBD2|TRBJ2-1|TRBV7-3|NA|16
TGTGCCAGCAGCTTACTAGGGACTAGCTCCTACAATGAGCAGTTCTTC
CASSLLGTSSYNEQFF
>TRBD1|TRBJ1-5|TRBV2|NA|12
TGTGCCAGCGCCCTGGACAGGCGGCCCCAGCATTTT
CASALDRRPQHF
>TRBD2|TRBJ2-1|TRBV4-1|NA|20
TGCGCCAGCAGCCAAGAAAGTTGGAGAGCGGGAGGGCTAATTAACAATGAGCAGTTCTTC
CASSQESWRAGGLINNEQFF
>NA|TRBJ2-5|TRBV6-1|few|15
TGTGCCAGCAGTATAACCGGGACCTCAAAAGAGACCCAGTACTTC
CASSITGTSKETQYF
>TRBD1|TRBJ2-5|TRBV18|NA|15
TGTGCCAGCTCACTCGACAGGGGTGTCCAAGAGACCCAGTACTTC
CASSLDRGVQETQYF
>TRBD1|TRBJ1-5|TRBV9|many|15
TGTGCCAGCAGCCTACAGGGGCGTTCGGGGCAGCCCCAGCATTTT
CASSLQGRSGQPQHF